This TCR beta chain stems from a study of blood T cell repertoires in COVID-19. Whole-study context: Donors in the United States, Italy and Spain gave samples during acute or convalescent COVID-19. The analysed material was cDNA or gDNA that came from T cells, B-cell-depleted T cells, or PBMCs.

As handled by the study authors: Reference gene primer amplification gave estimated nucleated cell counts. The method was immunoSEQ multiplex PCR; TCRdb's version includes in-frame clones alone and lacks a portion of them. V, J and clone size are taken as reported in that table, and D and trimming were inferred from the DNA itself. This table has about 400,000 clones, roughly 89% appearing once. Trimming cost V 6 bases and J 4 bases, with 18 bases left between them. Looked up from germline, CDR1 is SGHRS and CDR2 is YFSETQ. The CDR3 has 15 residues. The receptor was derived from a woman in her 30s with active or convalescent COVID-19. The sample comprised peripheral blood. The rearrangement uses TRBV5-1 and TRBJ2-3, with D tentatively TRBD2 (6 bases). CDR3 in amino acids: CASNQAGKGSDTQYF. The CDR3 coding sequence is TGCGCCAGCAATCAAGCGGGTAAGGGGTCAGATACGCAGTATTTT.